The sequence of this T cell receptor beta chain was determined in a study of shared clonotypes between healthy human individuals. Sequencing was performed with immunoSEQ multiplex PCR; in TCRdb, only in-frame clones are kept and a portion is missing. The data hold roughly 410,000 clones, with about 96% observed a single time. CDR1 and CDR2 (germline): GTSNPN, SVGIG (reference sequence). The CDR3 totals 18 residues. Trimming shortened V by 2 bases and J by 0 bases, and 19 bases separated the two germline ends. The sequenced sample was memory CD8+ T cells sorted from blood. Specified subset: CD45RO+ cells pooled with CCR7-negative TemRA cells. V gene TRBV30 combines with J gene TRBJ2-2; either TRBD1 or TRBD2 may fit D (5 bases each). The clonotype originates from a man aged 30-40 years in good health. This CDR3 is CAWSHRRTLVTNTGELFF. DNA for the CDR3: TGTGCCTGGAGTCACAGGCGTACACTAGTTACGAACACCGGGGAGCTGTTTTTT.